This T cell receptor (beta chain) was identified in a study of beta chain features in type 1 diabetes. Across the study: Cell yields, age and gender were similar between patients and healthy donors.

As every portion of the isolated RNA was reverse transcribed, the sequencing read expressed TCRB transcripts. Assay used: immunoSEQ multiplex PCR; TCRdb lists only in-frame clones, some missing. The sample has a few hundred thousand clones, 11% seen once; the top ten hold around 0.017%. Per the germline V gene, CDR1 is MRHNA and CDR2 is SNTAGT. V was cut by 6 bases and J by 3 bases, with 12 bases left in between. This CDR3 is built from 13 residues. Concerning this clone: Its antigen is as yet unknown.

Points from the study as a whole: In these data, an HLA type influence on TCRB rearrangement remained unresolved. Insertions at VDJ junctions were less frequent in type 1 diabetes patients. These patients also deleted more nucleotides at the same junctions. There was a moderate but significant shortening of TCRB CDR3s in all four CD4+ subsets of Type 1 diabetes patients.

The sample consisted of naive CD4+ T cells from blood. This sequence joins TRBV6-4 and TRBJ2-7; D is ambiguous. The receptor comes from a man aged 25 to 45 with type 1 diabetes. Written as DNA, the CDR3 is TGTGCCAGCAGCCCATATAGAGGCTACGAGCAGTACTTC. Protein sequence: CASSPYRGYEQYF.